The 29 T cell receptor beta chains listed next were all sequenced from one sample in a study of CD8 T cells in ankylosing spondylitis. TCRdb ran MiXCR on the 5' RACE reads and lists one entry per CDR3 protein. The sample lists 150,000 to 250,000 distinct CDR3 sequences, roughly 12% seen once, with 16% in the top ten. The sequenced sample was blood, either unsorted or a sorted T cell fraction (not recorded which). The receptors stem from a male donor with ankylosing spondylitis or in good health (not recorded which).

The chain couples TRBV20-1 to TRBJ1-1; D unresolved. V was clipped by 5 bases and J by 1 base, with 5 bases between them. CDR3 length: 11 amino acids. Per the germline V gene, CDR1 is DFQATT and CDR2 is SNEGSKA (reference sequence). The CDR3 protein is CSAAANTEAFF. In DNA, the CDR3 is TGCAGTGCTGCAGCGAACACTGAAGCTTTCTTT.

The genes are TRBV6-4 and TRBJ2-1; tentatively, D is TRBD2 (7 bases). The V gene lost 3 bases and the J gene lost 2 bases, with 17 bases spanning the gap. Germline CDR1 MRHNA, CDR2 SNTAGT. The CDR3 runs to 17 residues. The CDR3 protein is CASSDKGGAFPYNEQFF. CDR3 nucleotide sequence: TGTGCCAGCAGTGATAAGGGGGGGGCCTTTCCCTACAATGAGCAGTTCTTC.

The chain combines TRBV2 with TRBJ2-3; TRBD2 agrees at 7 bases. This CDR3 region has 17 residues. Per the germline V gene, CDR1 is SNHLY and CDR2 is FYNNEI. Unmatched junction bases numbered 18, after V lost 3 bases and J lost 9 bases. The CDR3 DNA is TGTGCCAGCAGTGATGACACGGCGGGGGAGAGGGCTGGCACGCAGTATTTT. Translation gives CASSDDTAGERAGTQYF.

The chain carries TRBV10-3 and TRBJ2-2; TRBD2 aligns across 7 bases. The ends lost 3 bases at V and 5 bases at J; junction bases unmatched: 9. From germline, CDR1 is ENHRY and CDR2 SYGVKD. This CDR3 contains 16 residues. The CDR3 coding sequence is TGTGCCATCAGTGACTTCGAGGGAGGGGTGACCGGGGAGCTGTTTTTT. It yields the protein CAISDFEGGVTGELFF.

This clonotype was seen ten or more times. This chain connects TRBV25-1 to TRBJ1-2, with D possibly TRBD1 on 6 matching bases. V was trimmed by 1 base and J by 5 bases, leaving 11 bases between them. CDR1 and CDR2 (germline): MGHDK, SYGVNS. This CDR3 region has 14 residues. The CDR3 reads CASSESGGGYGYTF. The CDR3 DNA reads TGTGCCAGCAGTGAATCTGGAGGGGGGTATGGCTACACCTTC.

This clonotype occurred a few times. This chain uses TRBV5-1 with TRBJ2-4; the match to TRBD1 covers 8 bases. The germline V gene has CDR1 SGHRS and CDR2 YFSETQ. The CDR3 is made up of 14 amino acids. The V segment lost 7 bases and the J segment 11 bases; nucleotides outside the gene matches: 14. CDR3 sequence: CASLLPGQAFVQYF. The CDR3 bases are TGCGCCAGCCTTTTACCGGGACAGGCGTTTGTTCAGTACTTC.

The sample holds a few counts of this clonotype. The chain couples TRBV4-1 to TRBJ2-3; D unresolved. V lost 0 bases, J lost 11 bases, and 9 bases lay in between. The CDR3 is made up of 12 amino acids. Germline V gene data show CDR1 as MGHRA and CDR2 as YSYEKL. The CDR3 loop is CASSQEGMKQYF. For the CDR3, the DNA is TGCGCCAGCAGCCAAGAGGGCATGAAGCAGTATTTT.

This clonotype was seen many times. The DNA of the CDR3 is TGTGCCAGCAGTTATCTTCCCGGGGGGACAGTAAACGGCGAGCAGTACTTC. Protein product: CASSYLPGGTVNGEQYF. V gene TRBV11-2 combines with J gene TRBJ2-7; D assignment may be TRBD1 or TRBD2 (7 bases each). The CDR3 is 17 residues long. The V gene's germline CDR1 is SGHAT and CDR2 FQNNGV. With 6 bases removed from V and 6 bases from J, the gap between germline ends came to 27 bases.

The chain's CDR3 is CASGLTVETQYF. In nucleotides, the CDR3 is TGTGCTAGTGGTTTGACCGTAGAGACCCAGTACTTC. The chain couples TRBV12-5 to TRBJ2-5, with D uncertain. The CDR3 is made up of 12 amino acids. The germline CDR1 and CDR2 sequences are LGHNT and FRNRAP. Trimming removed 2 bases at V and 4 bases at J, with 5 bases between.

In the case of this clonotype: A clone one base away is much larger, so this may be a read error. This chain links TRBV2 with TRBJ2-1; D not certain. The CDR3 has 11 amino acids. Trimming took off 2 bases at V and 11 bases at J, with 7 bases between the two ends. Germline values: CDR1 SNHLY, CDR2 FYNNEI. CDR3 sequence reads: CASSELYKQFF. CDR3 in DNA: TGTGCCAGCAGTGAATTGTATAAGCAGTTCTTC.

J is TRBJ2-1 and V is TRBV19; D is undetermined. V was trimmed by 1 base and J by 5 bases, leaving 9 bases between them. The CDR3 is made up of 14 amino acids. CDR1 LNHDA and CDR2 SQIVND come from the germline V gene (reference sequence). This CDR3 is CASSIVGSHNEQFF. The CDR3 coding sequence is TGTGCCAGTAGTATAGTAGGCAGCCACAATGAGCAGTTCTTC.

The CDR3 DNA reads TGTGCCAGCAGCTTAGAGACGTCCGGCGAGCAGTACTTC. Translating gives CASSLETSGEQYF. The chain couples TRBV7-9 to TRBJ2-7; D ambiguous. Trimming removed 1 base from V and 6 bases from J, with 10 bases in between. Germline lookup yields CDR1 SEHNR and CDR2 FQNEAQ (reference sequence). This CDR3 comprises 13 residues.

This clonotype was found a few times. The chain recombines TRBV2 with TRBJ1-2, with TRBD1 as a possible D gene (6 bases). Germline CDR1 and CDR2: SNHLY and FYNNEI. Deletions cut 3 bases from V and 8 bases from J, with 16 bases between. The CDR3 runs to 14 residues. The chain's CDR3 is CASSDDPGAKGYTF. Written as DNA, the CDR3 is TGTGCCAGCAGTGATGATCCGGGGGCGAAGGGCTACACCTTC. The full variable domain, completed using reference TRBV2 and TRBJ1-2, is EPEVTQTPSHQVTQMGQEVILRCVPISNHLYFYWYRQILGQKVEFLVSFYNNEISEKSEIFDDQFSVERPDGSNFTLKIRSTKLEDSAMYFCASSDDPGAKGYTFGSGTRLTVV.

This rearrangement joins TRBV4-1 to TRBJ2-5; tentatively, D is TRBD1 (6 bases). The CDR3 is 15 residues long. The germline V gene encodes CDR1 MGHRA and CDR2 YSYEKL. V was trimmed by 4 bases and J by 7 bases, leaving 19 bases between them. The CDR3 DNA is TGCGCCAGCAGCCCACCCGGGGCAGGGGAAGTGACCCAGTACTTC. The encoded protein is CASSPPGAGEVTQYF.

The chain combines TRBV15 with TRBJ2-7, with D possibly TRBD1 on 6 matching bases. The V gene's germline CDR1 is LNHNV and CDR2 YYDKDF (reference sequence). The CDR3 loop spans 14 amino acids. Deletions cut 2 bases from V and 3 bases from J, with 11 bases between. CDR3 nucleotide sequence: TGTGCCACCAGCAGAACGGACAGCAGCTACGAGCAGTACTTC. It codes for CATSRTDSSYEQYF. The full variable domain, in which reference TRBV15 and TRBJ2-7 provide the parts outside the CDR3, is DAMVIQNPRYQVTQFGKPVTLSCSQTLNHNVMYWYQQKSSQAPKLLFHYYDKDFNNEADTPDNFQSRRPNTSFCFLDIRSPGLGDTAMYLCATSRTDSSYEQYFGPGTRLTVT.

This chain uses TRBV6-1 with TRBJ2-1; D gene unclear. There are 17 residues in the CDR3. Germline V gene data show CDR1 as MNHNS and CDR2 as SASEGT. Trimming took off 6 bases at V and 2 bases at J, with 20 bases between the two ends. The CDR3 is CASSITHSRNPYNEQFF. CDR3 nucleotide sequence: TGTGCCAGCAGCATAACGCATAGCAGAAATCCCTACAATGAGCAGTTCTTC.

Only a few counts were recorded for this clonotype. V and J are TRBV3-1 and TRBJ2-7, with TRBD2 identical over 7 bases. V lost 1 base to trimming and J lost 3 bases; unmatched junction nucleotides: 3. There are 14 residues in the CDR3. The V gene's germline CDR1 is LGHDT and CDR2 YNNKEL (reference sequence). Here the CDR3 reads CASSQGSGGYEQYF. CDR3 in DNA: TGTGCCAGCAGCCAAGGATCGGGGGGCTACGAGCAGTACTTC.

The chain has TRBV5-6 and TRBJ1-5, with D uncertain. Germline-derived CDR1 and CDR2 are SGHDT and YYEEEE. The ends were cut back, 0 bases at V and 3 bases at J, with 7 bases in the middle. There are 14 residues in the CDR3. The CDR3 bases are TGTGCCAGCAGCTTGGCGGGGTACAATCAGCCCCAGCATTTT. Its translation is CASSLAGYNQPQHF. The full variable domain, rest sourced from reference TRBV5-6 and TRBJ1-5, is DAGVTQSPTHLIKTRGQQVTLRCSPKSGHDTVSWYQQALGQGPQFIFQYYEEEERQRGNFPDRFSGHQFPNYSSELNVNALLLGDSALYLCASSLAGYNQPQHFGDGTRLSIL.

This clonotype was counted a few times. The V gene is TRBV27, the J gene TRBJ2-7; D is possibly TRBD1 (5 bases). V lost 6 bases, J lost 2 bases, and 11 bases lay in between. This CDR3 spans 13 amino acids. The germline V gene has CDR1 MNHEY and CDR2 SMNVEV (reference sequence). DNA for the CDR3: TGTGCCAGCAGAACAGGTGCCGCCTACGAGCAGTACTTC. It encodes CASRTGAAYEQYF.

This clonotype was observed a handful of times. V is TRBV6-4 and J is TRBJ2-1, with a tentative D call TRBD1 (6 bases). Trimming took 0 bases from V and 5 from J, leaving 11 bases between them. CDR1 MRHNA and CDR2 SNTAGT come from the germline V gene. This CDR3 has 15 residues. Here the CDR3 DNA reads TGTGCCAGCAGTGACTCGACAGGCGCCCACAATGAGCAGTTCTTC. As protein: CASSDSTGAHNEQFF.

This clonotype was recorded a few times. The chain couples TRBV12-3 or TRBV12-4 to TRBJ1-1, with a tentative D call TRBD1 (5 bases). The CDR3 has 15 residues. With 5 bases removed from V and 5 bases from J, the gap between germline ends came to 18 bases. For the CDR3, the DNA is TGTGCCAGCAGTCCAGGATGGGGCAGCAGGACTGAAGCTTTCTTT. Protein product: CASSPGWGSRTEAFF.

The chain recombines TRBV9 with TRBJ2-1; TRBD2 matches 11 bases. Germline lookup yields CDR1 SGDLS and CDR2 YYNGEE. After removal of 3 bases from V and 4 bases from J, the junction contained 6 bases not matched to a gene. The CDR3 sequence is 16 residues long. The CDR3: CASSASGTSGYNEQFF. The DNA for the CDR3 is TGTGCCAGCAGCGCCTCCGGGACTAGCGGTTACAATGAGCAGTTCTTC.

This clonotype was counted between two and nine times. This chain connects TRBV10-2 to TRBJ2-2; weak D call: TRBD2 (5 bases). Germline V lookup: CDR1 WSHSY, CDR2 SAAADI. The ends were cut back, 3 bases at V and 1 base at J, with 6 bases in the middle. The CDR3 length is 14 residues. DNA for the CDR3: TGCGCCAGCAGTGATGGACTGAACACCGGGGAGCTGTTTTTT. Amino acids: CASSDGLNTGELFF.

This clonotype was detected a few times. V usage is TRBV3-1 and J usage is TRBJ2-3; 12 bases match TRBD2. The germline V gene has CDR1 LGHDT and CDR2 YNNKEL (reference sequence). The junction had 4 bases not matched to a gene; V was cut back by 5 bases and J by 4 bases. The CDR3 sequence is 15 residues long. CDR3 sequence reads: CASSWLAGGSDTQYF. The CDR3 nucleotides are TGTGCCAGCAGCTGGCTAGCGGGGGGGTCAGATACGCAGTATTTT.

This chain connects TRBV5-6 to TRBJ2-1; D is perhaps TRBD2 (6 bases). Germline V gene data show CDR1 as SGHDT and CDR2 as YYEEEE. This CDR3 is built from 17 residues. The V end lost 5 bases, the J end lost 0 bases, and 18 bases lay between the germline ends. The CDR3 DNA reads as TGTGCCAGCAGTTCAAAACCGGGACTTAGCTCCTACAATGAGCAGTTCTTC. It yields the protein CASSSKPGLSSYNEQFF.

The chain carries TRBV11-3 and TRBJ2-2; TRBD1 or TRBD2 may be the D gene (6 bases each). The germline V gene has CDR1 SGHNT and CDR2 YENEEA. The V end lost 5 bases, the J end lost 6 bases, and 19 bases lay between the germline ends. The CDR3 is 16 amino acids. CDR3 DNA sequence: TGTGCCAGCAGCCCCCGAAGTAGCGGACAGCCCGGGGAGCTGTTTTTT. Its protein product is CASSPRSSGQPGELFF.

The chain combines TRBV3-1 with TRBJ2-4; 9 nucleotides line up with TRBD1. Germline V gene lookup returns CDR1 LGHDT and CDR2 YNNKEL (reference sequence). Trimming took 4 bases from V and 7 from J; bases not matched to a gene: 11. This CDR3 region has 16 residues. CDR3 in DNA: TGTGCCAGCAGCCTCGCTGACAGGGGGTCGGGGAACATTCAGTACTTC. Translation gives CASSLADRGSGNIQYF.

Details on this clonotype: At one end, the junction sequence differs from germline, possibly due to a read error. The genes are TRBV2 and TRBJ2-5; TRBD2 matches at 11 bases. CDR1 is SNHLY and CDR2 is FYNNEI in the germline V gene. The CDR3 sequence is 17 residues long. CDR3 region: CASSEISGGAIGETQHF. The CDR3 coding sequence is TGTGCCAGCAGTGAGATTAGCGGGGGGGCGATCGGTGAGACCCAGCACTTC.

This clonotype was observed a handful of times. This chain joins TRBV27 and TRBJ2-1; 7 positions agree with TRBD2. Trimming took 5 bases from V and 3 from J; bases not matched to a gene: 10. This CDR3 has 16 amino acids. Germline-derived CDR1 and CDR2 are MNHEY and SMNVEV (reference sequence). The CDR3 DNA reads as TGTGCCAGCAGTCGACCTCAGCGGGACCTCTACAATGAGCAGTTCTTC. Amino acids: CASSRPQRDLYNEQFF.